Following are 32 T cell receptor beta chains from one sample sequenced in a study of CD8+CD57+ T cells in acquired aplastic anemia (dated by TCRdb to the late 2010s). Patients chosen for sequencing had shown expansion of CD8+CD57+ cells by flow cytometry. Sequencing was carried out with an Illumina HiSeq 2000. TCR beta VDJ combination and CDR3 sequence profiling used genomic DNA as the template. The public reads were run again by TCRdb, first through fastp at Q25 and then through MiXCR, and only productive beta chains were kept. Each entry is one CDR3 protein sequence, shown with its most common DNA and genes. The sample table holds around 220,000 distinct CDR3 sequences, of which about half were seen once. Together, the top ten hold about 20% of the sample. The sequenced material came from sorted CD4+, CD8+, or CD8+CD57+ T cells (not recorded which) from PBMCs. Source of these receptors: a human donor with aplastic anemia.

Concerning this clonotype: This may stem from a read error, because a much larger clone lies one nucleotide away. The chain joins TRBV20-1 to TRBJ1-6; D gene uncertain. Germline lookup yields CDR1 DFQATT and CDR2 SNEGSKA (reference sequence). V was trimmed by 2 bases and J by 2 bases, leaving 4 bases between them. The CDR3 loop spans 13 amino acids. The CDR3 coding sequence is TGCAGTGCTAGAAACCCCTATAATTCACCCCTCCACTTT. It translates to CSARNPYNSPLHF.

The chain links TRBV10-3 to TRBJ2-7, with D hard to call. The CDR3 spans 11 residues. V lost 6 bases and J lost 3, with 6 bases in between. The germline gives CDR1 ENHRY, CDR2 SYGVKD. The chain's CDR3 is CAISRDYEQYF. The CDR3 nucleotides read TGTGCCATCAGCCGAGACTACGAGCAGTACTTC.

The J gene is TRBJ2-1, the V gene TRBV15; D is possibly TRBD1 (5 bases). The CDR3 totals 15 residues. The germline V gene has CDR1 LNHNV and CDR2 YYDKDF (reference sequence). The V end lost 3 bases, the J end lost 0 bases, and 9 bases lay between the germline ends. The CDR3 DNA is TGTGCCACCAGCAGTGACAGCCTCTCCTACAATGAGCAGTTCTTC. Translation: CATSSDSLSYNEQFF. The variable domain in full, with the rest retrieved from reference TRBV15 and TRBJ2-1, is DAMVIQNPRYQVTQFGKPVTLSCSQTLNHNVMYWYQQKSSQAPKLLFHYYDKDFNNEADTPDNFQSRRPNTSFCFLDIRSPGLGDTAMYLCATSSDSLSYNEQFFGPGTRLTVL.

The V call is TRBV5-1, the J call TRBJ2-6; D gene unclear. Germline V lookup: CDR1 SGHRS, CDR2 YFSETQ. CDR3 size: 16 residues. V was clipped by 0 bases and J by 2 bases, with 9 bases between them. CDR3 residues: CASSLATHTGANVLTF. CDR3 coding DNA: TGCGCCAGCAGCTTGGCTACGCACACTGGGGCCAACGTCCTGACTTTC.

V is TRBV20-1 and J is TRBJ1-5, with D possibly being TRBD1 (5 bases). The CDR3 runs to 12 residues. Germline CDR1 is DFQATT and CDR2 is SNEGSKA (reference sequence). V dropped 3 bases and J dropped 11 bases, with 14 bases sitting between them. CDR3 sequence (DNA): TGCAGTGCTAGTGGCGGGGGAGCGTCCCAGCATTTT. Amino acids: CSASGGGASQHF.

This clonotype has just a few counts. The chain recombines TRBV10-2 with TRBJ1-6, with TRBD1 as a possible D gene (5 bases). CDR1 and CDR2 from the germline V gene are WSHSY and SAAADI. The CDR3 sequence is 15 residues long. V was cut by 3 bases and J by 5 bases, with 11 bases left in between. CDR3 amino acids: CASSDRQSDNSPLHF. Here the CDR3 DNA reads TGCGCCAGCAGTGACCGACAGTCAGATAATTCACCCCTCCACTTT.

The rearrangement links TRBV10-3 to TRBJ1-2; D gene unclear. Trimming stripped 11 bases from V and 2 bases from J, with 12 bases between. The CDR3 totals 12 residues. Germline V gene data show CDR1 as ENHRY and CDR2 as SYGVKD. This CDR3 is CAPRFGNYGYTF. CDR3 DNA sequence: TGTGCCCCCCGATTCGGGAACTATGGCTACACCTTC.

The V and J genes are TRBV12-3 or TRBV12-4 and TRBJ1-5; D call uncertain. There are 14 residues in the CDR3. Trimming took off 7 bases at V and 6 bases at J, with 16 bases between the two ends. The CDR3 reads CASTMDGRRQPQHF. Here the CDR3 DNA reads TGTGCCAGCACCATGGACGGACGGCGTCAGCCCCAGCATTTT.

V and J are TRBV5-1 and TRBJ1-6; D gene uncertain. The CDR3 loop spans 15 amino acids. The V and J ends lost 0 bases and 6 bases respectively, with 10 bases between them. Germline V CDR1 and CDR2: SGHRS, YFSETQ. CDR3 DNA: TGCGCCAGCAGCTTGGATGCCGGAACTAATTCACCCCTCCACTTT. This encodes CASSLDAGTNSPLHF.

The V and J genes are TRBV7-2 and TRBJ1-4; no definite D call. CDR3 size: 12 residues. Germline lookup yields CDR1 SGHTA and CDR2 FQGNSA. The ends were cut back, 5 bases at V and 9 bases at J, with 10 bases in the middle. The CDR3 DNA follows: TGTGCCAGCAGCACCCGGTTAAAAAAACTGTTTTTT. Encoded protein: CASSTRLKKLFF.

The chain has TRBV7-9 and TRBJ1-2, with a possible D match to TRBD1 (6 bases). CDR3 size: 15 residues. Germline V CDR1 and CDR2: SEHNR, FQNEAQ (reference sequence). The V end was cut by 0 bases, the J end by 0 bases, with 8 bases between. The CDR3: CASSLAQGTNYGYTF. The CDR3 nucleotides are TGTGCCAGCAGCTTAGCGCAGGGGACTAACTATGGCTACACCTTC.

The chain uses TRBV7-8 and TRBJ1-4; TRBD1 agrees at 7 bases. V lost 5 bases, J lost 1 base, and 16 bases stayed unmatched. The germline CDR1 and CDR2 sequences are SGHVS and FQNEAQ. This CDR3 has 19 amino acids. This CDR3 is CASSPQPSGGRGTNEKLFF. CDR3 bases: TGTGCCAGCAGCCCACAACCTTCAGGGGGACGAGGAACTAATGAAAAACTGTTTTTT. The whole variable domain, remainder taken from reference TRBV7-8 and TRBJ1-4, is GAGVSQSPRYKVAKRGQDVALRCDPISGHVSLFWYQQALGQGPEFLTYFQNEAQLDKSGLPSDRFFAERPEGSVSTLKIQRTQQEDSAVYLCASSPQPSGGRGTNEKLFFGSGTQLSVL.

This clonotype has a handful of counts. This sequence joins TRBV2 and TRBJ2-1, with TRBD1 matching over 8 bases. Germline loops: CDR1 SNHLY, CDR2 FYNNEI. This CDR3 is 15 amino acids long. V was pared by 8 bases and J by 7 bases, with 13 bases of the junction left unmatched. CDR3 bases: TGTGCCAGCTCACCAGAGCAGGGGGCGCGGAATGAGCAGTTCTTC. Its translation: CASSPEQGARNEQFF.

The J gene is TRBJ2-5, the V gene TRBV2; D remains ambiguous. The ends were cut back, 3 bases at V and 7 bases at J, with 21 bases in the middle. Germline lookup yields CDR1 SNHLY and CDR2 FYNNEI. CDR3 length equals 16 residues. CDR3 sequence (DNA): TGTGCCAGCAGTGACGTCCCGGACCGGCAAAAGTGGACCCAGTACTTC. Encoded protein: CASSDVPDRQKWTQYF.

The J gene is TRBJ1-4, the V gene TRBV12-3 or TRBV12-4; no reliable D call. The length of the CDR3 is 14 residues. V was pared by 7 bases and J by 2 bases, with 11 bases between. CDR3: CASNNLGTNEKLFF. DNA for the CDR3: TGTGCCAGCAATAATCTTGGTACTAATGAAAAACTGTTTTTT.

This clonotype occurred many times. This chain uses TRBV2 with TRBJ2-2; D is perhaps TRBD1 (6 bases). Germline CDR1 is SNHLY and CDR2 is FYNNEI. Trimming removed 2 bases from V and 7 bases from J, with 14 bases in between. The CDR3 has 15 amino acids. This chain's CDR3 is CASSEPRIQGGELFF. Here the CDR3 DNA reads TGTGCCAGCAGTGAACCGCGTATACAGGGCGGGGAGCTGTTTTTT.

V usage is TRBV19 and J usage is TRBJ2-5; D gene ambiguous. The CDR3 runs to 16 residues. Trimming stripped 5 bases from V and 5 bases from J, with 21 bases between. The germline V gene encodes CDR1 LNHDA and CDR2 SQIVND (reference sequence). CDR3 in DNA: TGTGCCAGTAGTGTTCGGGCAGTCCGCACCTCGGAGACCCAGTACTTC. Translation: CASSVRAVRTSETQYF.

The chain recombines TRBV10-3 with TRBJ2-1; the D is unclear. The V end lost 5 bases, the J end lost 10 bases, and 15 bases lay between the germline ends. Germline-derived CDR1 and CDR2 are ENHRY and SYGVKD. CDR3 length equals 13 residues. The CDR3 DNA is TGTGCCATCAGTTTGGACGTAGCAGACGAGCAGTTCTTC. It yields the protein CAISLDVADEQFF.

This rearrangement joins TRBV2 to TRBJ1-1, with 9 bases that match TRBD1. The CDR3 is made up of 14 amino acids. Germline trimming cut 6 bases from V and 3 bases from J; bases unmatched to any gene: 5. Germline V gene lookup returns CDR1 SNHLY and CDR2 FYNNEI. The CDR3 sequence: CASRLDRGDTEAFF. The CDR3 nucleotides read TGTGCCAGCAGGCTAGACAGGGGGGACACTGAAGCTTTCTTT.

The chain employs TRBV20-1 and TRBJ1-5, with 8 bases that match TRBD1. V lost 2 bases and J lost 4; bases outside the gene matches: 7. The CDR3 extends over 15 amino acids. Germline values: CDR1 DFQATT, CDR2 SNEGSKA (reference sequence). The CDR3 region is CSARNPGQENQPQHF. CDR3 DNA: TGCAGTGCTAGAAACCCGGGACAGGAAAATCAGCCCCAGCATTTT.

The chain recombines TRBV7-9 with TRBJ1-2, with TRBD1 as a possible D gene (5 bases). V gave up 8 bases and J gave up 14 bases, with 30 bases separating them. This CDR3 has 15 amino acids. Per germline, CDR1 SEHNR and CDR2 FQNEAQ (reference sequence). Here the CDR3 reads CASDATSTGLMAKTF. Here the CDR3 DNA reads TGTGCCAGCGACGCCACCTCAACGGGACTTATGGCTAAGACCTTC.

In this sample, this clonotype turned up many times. The rearrangement uses TRBV6-5 and TRBJ1-5, with D possibly matching TRBD1 (5 bases). From germline, CDR1 is MNHEY and CDR2 SVGAGI. CDR3 size: 13 residues. V was pared by 7 bases and J by 3 bases, with 10 bases between. This CDR3 is CASMKGLNQPQHF. The CDR3 coding sequence is TGTGCCAGCATGAAGGGACTCAATCAGCCCCAGCATTTT.

This clonotype was recorded many times. This sequence joins TRBV7-2 and TRBJ2-1; D is uncertain. The CDR3 covers 13 residues. Germline assignment: CDR1 SGHTA and CDR2 FQGNSA. Trimming stripped 5 bases from V and 9 bases from J, with 14 bases between. The CDR3 region is CASSLNSGFEQFF. The CDR3 nucleotides read TGTGCCAGCAGCCTGAATTCAGGTTTTGAGCAGTTCTTC.

In its sample, this clonotype was seen many times. The chain uses TRBV19 and TRBJ1-2, with D uncertain. Germline-derived CDR1 and CDR2 are LNHDA and SQIVND (reference sequence). V lost 5 bases, J lost 5 bases, and 9 bases lay in between. The CDR3 extends over 12 amino acids. The CDR3 here is CASSPTRYGYTF. The CDR3, as DNA: TGTGCCAGTAGTCCCACCCGTTATGGCTACACCTTC.

The J gene is TRBJ2-7, the V gene TRBV11-1, with 14 bases identical to TRBD2. CDR1 is SGHAT, CDR2 FQDESV, per germline (reference sequence). V trimming: 5 bases; J trimming: 1 base; junction bases outside the gene matches: 7. The CDR3 is 17 residues long. The DNA for the CDR3 is TGTGCCAGCAGCGCGACTAGCGGGGGGGCCGTATCCTACGAGCAGTACTTC. It encodes CASSATSGGAVSYEQYF. The full variable domain, completed using reference TRBV11-1 and TRBJ2-7, is EAEVAQSPRYKITEKSQAVAFWCDPISGHATLYWYRQILGQGPELLVQFQDESVVDDSQLPKDRFSAERLKGVDSTLKIQPAELGDSAMYLCASSATSGGAVSYEQYFGPGTRLTVT.

The table lists this clonotype with many counts. This chain links TRBV10-2 with TRBJ2-7; a weak D match, TRBD1 (5 bases). Trimming cost V 4 bases and J 0 bases, with 10 bases left between them. Germline V lookup: CDR1 WSHSY, CDR2 SAAADI. CDR3 length equals 14 residues. The CDR3, as DNA: TGCGCCAGCAGTGTGGCAGGGCCCTCCTACGAGCAGTACTTC. Translation gives CASSVAGPSYEQYF.

There are many counts of this clonotype. CDR3 protein: CASSLGQDLPRETQYF. The CDR3, as DNA: TGTGCCAGCAGTTTGGGTCAGGACCTTCCCCGGGAGACCCAGTACTTC. This chain joins TRBV12-3 or TRBV12-4 and TRBJ2-5; unclear D gene. The V gene lost 3 bases and the J gene lost 5 bases, with 19 bases spanning the gap. The CDR3 sequence is 16 residues long.

The chain joins TRBV6-4 to TRBJ2-1; D gene unclear. Trimming removed 0 bases from V and 5 bases from J, with 14 bases in between. CDR1 is MRHNA, CDR2 SNTAGT, per germline. This CDR3 comprises 16 residues. CDR3 region: CASSDSRLGLNNEQFF. The CDR3 bases are TGTGCCAGCAGTGACTCGCGGCTAGGGCTTAACAATGAGCAGTTCTTC.

The rearrangement uses TRBV5-1 and TRBJ1-1; TRBD1 matches 7 bases. CDR1 and CDR2 from the germline V gene are SGHRS and YFSETQ. The CDR3 runs 14 residues. V lost 2 bases and J lost 4; bases outside the gene matches: 5. The CDR3, as DNA: TGCGCCAGCAGCTTAACAGGGGAGAGCACTGAAGCTTTCTTT. This translates into CASSLTGESTEAFF. Full variable domain (outside the CDR3, taken from reference TRBV5-1 and TRBJ1-1): KAGVTQTPRYLIKTRGQQVTLSCSPISGHRSVSWYQQTPGQGLQFLFEYFSETQRNKGNFPGRFSGRQFSNSRSEMNVSTLELGDSALYLCASSLTGESTEAFFGQGTRLTVV.

A note on this clonotype: A junction boundary mismatches the germline segment, possibly from a read error. The gene calls are TRBV4-2 and TRBJ2-7; no definite D call. The CDR3 contains 13 residues. Germline CDR1 is LGHNA and CDR2 is YNFKEQ. CDR3 protein: CASSLWRSDEQYF. The CDR3 bases are TGTGCCAGCAGCTTATGGCGCTCCGACGAGCAGTACTTC.

The chain joins TRBV10-2 to TRBJ2-7, with D maybe TRBD1 (6 bases). V gave up 4 bases and J gave up 5 bases, with 15 bases separating them. The CDR3 is 14 amino acids. Per the germline V gene, CDR1 is WSHSY and CDR2 is SAAADI. This chain's CDR3 is CASSVSQGLDEQYF. CDR3 in DNA: TGCGCCAGCAGTGTTTCACAGGGCTTGGACGAGCAGTACTTC.

The genes are TRBV3-1 and TRBJ2-2, with D uncertain. The CDR3 covers 17 residues. Germline V gene data show CDR1 as LGHDT and CDR2 as YNNKEL (reference sequence). V was pared by 4 bases and J by 0 bases, with 15 bases between. DNA for the CDR3: TGTGCCAGCAGCCCTCAGACCGGGTCCACGAACACCGGGGAGCTGTTTTTT. Protein: CASSPQTGSTNTGELFF.